Each of the 6 T cell receptor beta chains below was sequenced from the same sample in a study of blood T cells in healthy people across ages. Together with a sample-barcoded 5' primer, a J-beta primer mix was included in a second PCR lasting about 7 to 12 cycles. TCRdb reprocessed the 5' RACE reads with MiXCR, giving one entry per CDR3 protein. This table holds some 640,000 distinct CDR3 sequences, about 52% found once. Material for sequencing was blood. All receptors derive from a woman aged 55-70 years in good health.

This sequence joins TRBV7-8 and TRBJ2-1; 7 positions agree with TRBD2. This CDR3 has 15 residues. Germline CDR1 SGHVS, CDR2 FQNEAQ. With V trimmed by 1 base and J by 5 bases, 5 bases remained unmatched. The CDR3 DNA is TGTGCCAGCAGCTTAGGCACTAGCGAAAACAATGAGCAGTTCTTC. Protein product: CASSLGTSENNEQFF. The variable domain in full, with the rest retrieved from reference TRBV7-8 and TRBJ2-1, is GAGVSQSPRYKVAKRGQDVALRCDPISGHVSLFWYQQALGQGPEFLTYFQNEAQLDKSGLPSDRFFAERPEGSVSTLKIQRTQQEDSAVYLCASSLGTSENNEQFFGPGTRLTVL.

This clonotype came up a few times. The rearrangement links TRBV7-9 to TRBJ1-4, with 8 positions matching TRBD1. The germline V gene has CDR1 SEHNR and CDR2 FQNEAQ (reference sequence). The trim removed 8 bases at V and 5 bases at J, leaving 4 bases unmatched. CDR3 length: 13 amino acids. In DNA, the CDR3 is TGTGCCAGCGGTCGGGACAGGAATGAAAAACTGTTTTTT. Encoded protein: CASGRDRNEKLFF.

This clonotype is a singleton in its sample. The chain has TRBV7-3 and TRBJ2-1, with 9 positions matching TRBD1. CDR1 is SGHTA and CDR2 is FQGTGA in the germline V gene. The V segment lost 4 bases and the J segment 13 bases; nucleotides outside the gene matches: 14. This CDR3 has 15 residues. The CDR3 is CASSSQGAQSETQFF. CDR3 in DNA: TGTGCCAGCAGCTCACAGGGGGCGCAGTCAGAGACCCAGTTCTTC.

This clonotype was picked up a small number of times. The chain joins TRBV5-1 to TRBJ2-5; no firm D call. Germline V gene lookup returns CDR1 SGHRS and CDR2 YFSETQ. Trimming stripped 0 bases from V and 1 base from J, with 10 bases between. This CDR3 has 15 residues. The CDR3 DNA sequence: TGCGCCAGCAGCTTGGGGAGTCTCAGCCAAGAGACCCAGTACTTC. Protein: CASSLGSLSQETQYF.

This chain links TRBV7-3 with TRBJ2-3; 7 bases align to TRBD1. CDR3 length equals 15 residues. CDR1 and CDR2 from the germline V gene are SGHTA and FQGTGA. The J segment lost 7 bases and the V segment lost 5 bases, leaving 12 bases of the junction unmatched. The CDR3 sequence: CASSQQGSARNTQYF. CDR3 DNA sequence: TGTGCCAGCAGCCAACAGGGGTCAGCGCGGAATACGCAGTATTTT. The whole variable domain, filled in from reference TRBV7-3 and TRBJ2-3, reads GAGVSQTPSNKVTEKGKYVELRCDPISGHTALYWYRQSLGQGPEFLIYFQGTGAADDSGLPNDRFFAVRPEGSVSTLKIQRTERGDSAVYLCASSQQGSARNTQYFGPGTRLTVL.

The chain links TRBV25-1 to TRBJ2-1, with 8 bases matching TRBD2. J gave up 5 bases and V 4 bases, and 10 bases lay outside the gene matches. Per germline, CDR1 MGHDK and CDR2 SYGVNS. There are 16 residues in the CDR3. The CDR3 loop is CASSAPLGLAHNEQFF. CDR3 bases: TGTGCCAGCAGTGCACCCCTCGGACTAGCTCACAATGAGCAGTTCTTC.